These 13 T cell receptor beta chains were all obtained from the same sample, sequenced in a study of blood T cell repertoires in COVID-19. Profiling relied on immunoSEQ multiplex PCR, and the TCRdb table lists in-frame clones only, not all of them. The sample has more than 350,000 clones, around nine tenths seen once. The material sequenced was PBMCs or T cells enriched from blood (not recorded which). These receptors all stem from a woman aged 18 to 35 who had been exposed to COVID-19.

In DNA, the CDR3 is TGTGCCAGCAGCCAACCCCTATTCAATGAGCAGTTCTTC. This codes for CASSQPLFNEQFF. The chain employs TRBV4-2 and TRBJ2-1; D gene uncertain. Germline CDR1 LGHNA, CDR2 YNFKEQ. V lost 2 bases to trimming and J lost 6 bases, with 8 bases between them. The length of the CDR3 is 13 residues.

The chain recombines TRBV5-5 with TRBJ1-1; perhaps TRBD1 as D (5 bases). Trimming removed 3 bases at V and 1 base at J, with 13 bases between. CDR1 and CDR2 (germline): SGHKS, YYEKEE (reference sequence). CDR3 length: 15 residues. This CDR3 is CASSWGQGGNTEAFF. For the CDR3, the DNA is TGTGCCAGCAGCTGGGGCCAGGGAGGGAACACTGAAGCTTTCTTT.

The chain uses TRBV5-1 and TRBJ2-5, with 8 bases aligning to TRBD2. Germline-derived CDR1 and CDR2 are SGHRS and YFSETQ. This CDR3 has 15 residues. After removal of 3 bases from V and 4 bases from J, the junction contained 8 bases not matched to a gene. Here the CDR3 reads CASSSSGLVRETQYF. As DNA, the CDR3 is TGCGCCAGCAGCTCCTCGGGACTAGTCCGAGAGACCCAGTACTTC.

The gene calls are TRBV15 and TRBJ2-1, with D possibly matching TRBD1 (5 bases). The CDR3 loop spans 15 amino acids. Germline values: CDR1 LNHNV, CDR2 YYDKDF (reference sequence). The V gene lost 5 bases and the J gene lost 0 bases, with 11 bases spanning the gap. CDR3 DNA sequence: TGTGCCACCAGCGGATACAGGACCTCCTACAATGAGCAGTTCTTC. Protein: CATSGYRTSYNEQFF.

This sequence joins TRBV7-2 and TRBJ2-7, with 11 bases that match TRBD2. The V gene's germline CDR1 is SGHTA and CDR2 FQGNSA. The V gene end was trimmed by 2 bases and the J gene end by 0 bases; junction bases not matched to a gene: 0. The CDR3 has 15 residues. The CDR3 sequence: CASSLTSGSSYEQYF. The CDR3 nucleotides read TGTGCCAGCAGCTTAACTAGCGGGAGCTCCTACGAGCAGTACTTC.

This chain links TRBV6-5 with TRBJ1-1; 7 nucleotides match TRBD1. J was trimmed by 7 bases and V by 7 bases; bases with no gene match: 12. CDR1 and CDR2 from the germline V gene are MNHEY and SVGAGI. The CDR3 has 14 amino acids. In nucleotides, the CDR3 is TGTGCCAGCACCTCACAGGGGCGGAAGAGTGAAGCTTTCTTT. It specifies CASTSQGRKSEAFF.

The chain recombines TRBV6-1 with TRBJ1-4, with D unresolved. V dropped 2 bases and J dropped 8 bases, with 9 bases sitting between them. Germline V gene lookup returns CDR1 MNHNS and CDR2 SASEGT. This CDR3 comprises 13 residues. The CDR3 region is CASSELPREKLFF. CDR3 nucleotides: TGTGCCAGCAGTGAACTTCCTCGGGAAAAACTGTTTTTT.

The V gene is TRBV28, the J gene TRBJ2-5; maybe TRBD1 (6 bases). The CDR3 length is 15 residues. Trimming shortened V by 4 bases and J by 1 base, and 13 bases separated the two germline ends. The V gene's germline CDR1 is MDHEN and CDR2 SYDVKM. The CDR3 spells CASSSAKTGQETQYF. The CDR3 nucleotides read TGTGCCAGCAGTTCCGCCAAGACAGGCCAAGAGACCCAGTACTTC.

J is TRBJ1-2 and V is TRBV27; unclear D gene. Germline values: CDR1 MNHEY, CDR2 SMNVEV (reference sequence). Trimming stripped 3 bases from V and 2 bases from J, with 7 bases between. The CDR3 is 13 residues long. Here the CDR3 reads CASSFGRNYGYTF. The CDR3 nucleotides are TGTGCCAGCAGTTTTGGCAGGAACTATGGCTACACCTTC.

J is TRBJ2-3 and V is TRBV27; TRBD2 aligns across 9 bases. This CDR3 has 16 residues. Germline assignment: CDR1 MNHEY and CDR2 SMNVEV (reference sequence). After removal of 3 bases from V and 4 bases from J, the junction contained 8 bases not matched to a gene. The DNA for the CDR3 is TGTGCCAGCAGTTTCACGGCGGGAGGGCCCCCAGATACGCAGTATTTT. It yields the protein CASSFTAGGPPDTQYF.

This clone was counted a single time. V is TRBV10-1 and J is TRBJ2-7, with 10 nucleotides matching TRBD1. Germline V gene sequence: CDR1 WNHNN, CDR2 SYGVQD (reference sequence). The CDR3 covers 13 residues. The trim removed 4 bases at V and 4 bases at J, leaving 1 base unmatched. The CDR3 is CASSVDRGYEQYF. In nucleotides, the CDR3 is TGCGCCAGCAGTGTGGACAGGGGGTACGAGCAGTACTTC.

This clone was counted a single time. This sequence joins TRBV5-1 and TRBJ1-1, with 8 bases identical to TRBD1. V shed 1 base, J shed 1 base, and the junction held 6 bases outside the gene matches. Germline V gives CDR1 SGHRS, CDR2 YFSETQ. The CDR3 covers 16 residues. The CDR3 coding sequence is TGCGCCAGCAGCTTGTTCCAGGGGGCTTCGAACACTGAAGCTTTCTTT. It is translated as CASSLFQGASNTEAFF.

The chain couples TRBV25-1 to TRBJ1-2; D perhaps matches TRBD1 (6 bases). The ends were cut back, 6 bases at V and 7 bases at J, with 12 bases in the middle. Germline lookup yields CDR1 MGHDK and CDR2 SYGVNS. This CDR3 contains 12 residues. Here the CDR3 DNA reads TGTGCCAGCAGGGAGGGAGGGGGTGGCTACACCTTC. It translates to CASREGGGGYTF.